This is a list of T cell receptor beta chains from one sample in a study of T cell changes during pregnancy in multiple sclerosis. Sequencing was performed with immunoSEQ multiplex PCR; in TCRdb, only in-frame clones are kept and a portion is missing. The table has tens of thousands of clones, more than 85% seen once; the top ten hold over 0.55%. The input for sequencing was CD4+ T cells from peripheral blood mononuclear cells, taken in the third trimester of pregnancy. All receptors derive from a female donor with multiple sclerosis, enrolled in a pregnancy study. The CDR3 runs from the conserved cysteine through the conserved F or W. A D gene is named only where the DNA matches it firmly. Some rows mark clone size as missing; the rest say once, few, many or name a class of expanded clone.

clone size	J gene	D gene	CDR3 length	V gene	CDR3 DNA	CDR3 protein
.	TRBJ1-5	.	14	TRBV19	TGTGCCAGTAGTATAGATCTGCGGGAGGGGCCCCAGCATTTT	CASSIDLREGPQHF
.	TRBJ2-1	TRBD1	17	TRBV19	TGTGCCAGTAGACACCGGACAGGGGGCCGCTCCTACAATGAGCAGTTCTTC	CASRHRTGGRSYNEQFF
.	TRBJ2-5	.	14	TRBV11-2	TGTGCCAGCAGGGGTTTGGGGGGAAAAGAGACCCAGTACTTC	CASRGLGGKETQYF
.	TRBJ1-2	TRBD1	15	TRBV4-1	TGCGCCAGCAGCCAATCGGGACAGGGGGCGCGGGGCTACACCTTC	CASSQSGQGARGYTF
.	TRBJ1-1	TRBD1	16	TRBV11-2	TGTGCCAGCAGCCCCAGACAGGGGGCGACGAACACTGAAGCTTTCTTT	CASSPRQGATNTEAFF
.	TRBJ2-2	TRBD2	19	TRBV5-1	TGCGCCAGCAGCCAGCGGACTAGCGGGAGGGAGGGGTACACCGGGGAGCTGTTTTTT	CASSQRTSGREGYTGELFF
.	TRBJ2-7	.	14	TRBV28	TGTGCCAGCAGTTTGGTGAGGGTATACTACGAGCAGTACTTC	CASSLVRVYYEQYF
.	TRBJ1-1	.	13	TRBV7-8	TGTGCCAGCAGCTTAGACCGACAGCCTAGGGCTTTCTTT	CASSLDRQPRAFF
few	TRBJ1-1	.	11	TRBV20-1	TGCAGTGCTGGCCAAAGCACTGAAGCTTTCTTT	CSAGQSTEAFF
.	TRBJ1-4	TRBD1	15	TRBV5-5	TGTGCCAGCAGCTTGTATGGGACAGGCAATGAAAAACTGTTTTTT	CASSLYGTGNEKLFF
.	TRBJ1-3	.	14	TRBV30	TGTGCCTGGAGATGGGGCAACTCTGGAAACACCATATATTTT	CAWRWGNSGNTIYF
.	TRBJ1-2	TRBD1	17	TRBV7-2	TGTGCCAGCAGCTTAGGTAGGACAGGGGAGACCTCTTATGGCTACACCTTC	CASSLGRTGETSYGYTF
.	TRBJ1-4	.	15	TRBV6-6	TGTGCCAGCAGTTACACCGGGCCCAAGGGGGAAAAACTGTTTTTT	CASSYTGPKGEKLFF
.	TRBJ1-2	TRBD1	17	TRBV4-2	TGTGCCAGCAGCCAAGGGGGCTACAGGGGGCGAGTGGATGGCTACACCTTC	CASSQGGYRGRVDGYTF
.	TRBJ2-3	TRBD2	15	TRBV27	TGTGCCAGCAGTCTTGAGGCGGGGGGCACAGATACGCAGTATTTT	CASSLEAGGTDTQYF
.	TRBJ1-2	.	15	TRBV4-3	TGCGCCAGCAGCCAAGAAGGAGGCCAATACTATGGCTACACCTTC	CASSQEGGQYYGYTF
.	TRBJ2-7	TRBD1	17	TRBV7-9	TGTGCCAGCAGCCAGCCCACACAGGGGGCGGCATCCTACGAGCAGTACTTC	CASSQPTQGAASYEQYF
.	TRBJ2-7	.	15	TRBV2	TGTGCCAGCAGTGTTGCTAGCAAGGTCTCCTACGAGCAGTACTTC	CASSVASKVSYEQYF
once	TRBJ1-6	.	14	TRBV7-9	TGTGCCAGCAGCTCTGGACAGAATAATTCACCCCTCCACTTT	CASSSGQNNSPLHF
.	TRBJ1-2	.	13	TRBV2	TGTGCCAGCAGCATGGGGGGAAACTATGGCTACACCTTC	CASSMGGNYGYTF
.	TRBJ2-5	.	15	TRBV7-8	TGTGCCAGCACCCGCGGGCAGAGTTACCAAGAGACCCAGTACTTC	CASTRGQSYQETQYF
.	TRBJ2-5	TRBD2	17	TRBV5-4	TGTGCCAGCAGCTCCCTAGCGGGGGGGCGGTTGGAAGAGACCCAGTACTTC	CASSSLAGGRLEETQYF
.	TRBJ2-2	.	15	TRBV27	TGTGCCAGCAAGGGGAAGGCAACGAACACCGGGGAGCTGTTTTTT	CASKGKATNTGELFF
.	TRBJ2-3	.	14	TRBV15	TGTGCCACCAGCAGAGAGGCAAGGGGGTCGACGCAGTATTTT	CATSREARGSTQYF
.	TRBJ2-1	TRBD1	15	TRBV7-2	TGTGCCAGCAGATTAGACAGGGGTCCCTACAATGAGCAGTTCTTC	CASRLDRGPYNEQFF
.	TRBJ2-5	.	14	TRBV11-2	TGTGCCAGCAGCTTGGGGCTAGGGTATGAGACCCAGTACTTC	CASSLGLGYETQYF
.	TRBJ2-2	.	14	TRBV7-8	TGTGCCAGCAGCTCAACTACCAACACCGGGGAGCTGTTTTTT	CASSSTTNTGELFF
.	TRBJ1-5	TRBD1	18	TRBV11-2	TGTGCCAGCAGCTTAGGGGGGTTGGCAGGGGGAGGCAATCAGCCCCAGCATTTT	CASSLGGLAGGGNQPQHF
.	TRBJ1-1	TRBD1	14	TRBV6-6	TGTGCCAGCACTGTACAGGGGACGGGCACTGAAGCTTTCTTT	CASTVQGTGTEAFF
.	TRBJ2-1	TRBD2	13	TRBV11-3	TGTGCCAGCAGCGCGGGACTAGCGTATGAGCAGTTCTTC	CASSAGLAYEQFF